The rows below give T cell receptor beta chains drawn from one sample of a study of early stage breast cancer tumors. Only in-frame clones appear in the TCRdb table, and some are missing; sequencing was by immunoSEQ multiplex PCR. The data show around 71,000 clones, around 80% seen once. The specimen sequenced was blood. Receptors were obtained from a person aged 55 to 75 with breast cancer. Both conserved end residues are part of each CDR3. The D gene is left open where the match is weak. Expanded clones are given a class, and other clones once, few, many or no size at all.

d_call: NA
v_call: TRBV28
j_call: TRBJ1-5
clone_size: few
cdr3_aa: CASSSGPWPTQHF
cdr3_nt: TGTGCCAGCAGCTCGGGACCGTGGCCGACCCAGCATTTT

d_call: TRBD1
v_call: TRBV6-5
j_call: TRBJ2-7
clone_size: NA
cdr3_aa: CASSFGRGRWEQYF
cdr3_nt: TGTGCCAGCAGTTTCGGCAGGGGGCGGTGGGAGCAGTACTTC

d_call: NA
v_call: TRBV6-6
j_call: TRBJ2-7
clone_size: NA
cdr3_aa: CASGRGRGYEQYF
cdr3_nt: TGTGCCAGCGGGAGGGGGCGCGGCTACGAGCAGTACTTC

d_call: NA
v_call: TRBV29-1
j_call: TRBJ1-1
clone_size: NA
cdr3_aa: CSIRRWGNFNTEAFF
cdr3_nt: TGCAGCATACGTCGATGGGGGAATTTTAACACTGAAGCTTTCTTT

d_call: TRBD1
v_call: TRBV19
j_call: TRBJ1-1
clone_size: NA
cdr3_aa: CASSPSWTGLNTEAFF
cdr3_nt: TGTGCCAGTAGTCCTTCCTGGACAGGGTTGAACACTGAAGCTTTCTTT

d_call: NA
v_call: TRBV11-1
j_call: TRBJ1-1
clone_size: NA
cdr3_aa: CASSLTYTEAFF
cdr3_nt: TGTGCCAGCAGTTTGACATACACTGAAGCTTTCTTT

d_call: TRBD2
v_call: TRBV30
j_call: TRBJ2-3
clone_size: NA
cdr3_aa: CAWSVGTSGTDTQYF
cdr3_nt: TGTGCCTGGAGTGTAGGGACTAGCGGCACAGATACGCAGTATTTT

d_call: NA
v_call: TRBV28
j_call: TRBJ2-1
clone_size: NA
cdr3_aa: CASSSRRNEQFF
cdr3_nt: TGTGCCAGCAGTTCCCGTCGGAATGAGCAGTTCTTC

d_call: TRBD1
v_call: TRBV19
j_call: TRBJ1-5
clone_size: few
cdr3_aa: CASKRGTGPGRPQHF
cdr3_nt: TGTGCCAGTAAAAGAGGGACAGGGCCGGGAAGGCCCCAGCATTTT

d_call: NA
v_call: TRBV27
j_call: TRBJ2-1
clone_size: NA
cdr3_aa: CASSLRGDLGSYNEQFF
cdr3_nt: TGTGCCAGCAGTTTACGGGGAGACTTGGGGTCCTACAATGAGCAGTTCTTC

d_call: NA
v_call: TRBV2
j_call: TRBJ2-2
clone_size: NA
cdr3_aa: CASSFDQGGELFF
cdr3_nt: TGTGCCAGCAGTTTTGACCAGGGGGGGGAGCTGTTTTTT

d_call: NA
v_call: TRBV28
j_call: TRBJ1-2
clone_size: few
cdr3_aa: CASSFGQINYGYTF
cdr3_nt: TGTGCCAGCAGTTTTGGACAGATAAACTATGGCTACACCTTC

d_call: NA
v_call: TRBV27
j_call: TRBJ1-1
clone_size: NA
cdr3_aa: CASSNRNPTSAFF
cdr3_nt: TGTGCCAGCAGCAACCGTAACCCAACATCCGCTTTCTTT

d_call: NA
v_call: TRBV6-5
j_call: TRBJ2-3
clone_size: NA
cdr3_aa: CASSLRLTTDTQYF
cdr3_nt: TGTGCCAGCAGCCTTAGACTAACCACAGATACGCAGTATTTT

d_call: NA
v_call: TRBV9
j_call: TRBJ2-2
clone_size: NA
cdr3_aa: CASTNTYTGELFF
cdr3_nt: TGTGCCAGCACCAACACATATACCGGGGAGCTGTTTTTT

d_call: NA
v_call: TRBV5-6
j_call: TRBJ2-7
clone_size: once
cdr3_aa: CASSLDFDQAYEQYF
cdr3_nt: TGTGCCAGCAGCTTGGATTTTGACCAGGCCTACGAGCAGTACTTC

d_call: NA
v_call: TRBV18
j_call: TRBJ1-5
clone_size: NA
cdr3_aa: CASSPPGFNQPQHF
cdr3_nt: TGTGCCAGCTCACCACCGGGATTCAATCAGCCCCAGCATTTT

d_call: NA
v_call: TRBV11-2
j_call: TRBJ2-6
clone_size: NA
cdr3_aa: CASSFPGANVLTF
cdr3_nt: TGTGCCAGCAGCTTCCCCGGGGCCAACGTCCTGACTTTC

d_call: NA
v_call: TRBV5-1
j_call: TRBJ2-2
clone_size: NA
cdr3_aa: CASSFSDTAGAGELFF
cdr3_nt: TGCGCCAGCAGTTTTAGTGACACGGCGGGTGCCGGGGAGCTGTTTTTT

d_call: TRBD2
v_call: TRBV11-2
j_call: TRBJ2-7
clone_size: NA
cdr3_aa: CASTPGASGALEQYF
cdr3_nt: TGTGCCAGCACCCCTGGGGCTAGCGGGGCCCTCGAGCAGTACTTC

d_call: NA
v_call: TRBV27
j_call: TRBJ1-6
clone_size: NA
cdr3_aa: CASSLEAYNSPLHF
cdr3_nt: TGTGCCAGCAGTTTAGAGGCCTATAATTCACCCCTCCACTTT

d_call: NA
v_call: TRBV28
j_call: TRBJ1-1
clone_size: NA
cdr3_aa: CASSLGAGRDTEAFF
cdr3_nt: TGTGCCAGCAGTTTAGGGGCGGGTAGAGACACTGAAGCTTTCTTT

d_call: NA
v_call: TRBV5-4
j_call: TRBJ2-5
clone_size: NA
cdr3_aa: CASSSEYGTQYF
cdr3_nt: TGTGCCAGCAGCTCCGAGTACGGGACCCAGTACTTC

d_call: NA
v_call: TRBV5-6
j_call: TRBJ2-3
clone_size: NA
cdr3_aa: CASSLRRTSLEGHQPQYF
cdr3_nt: TGTGCCAGCAGCTTGAGAAGGACCTCCCTGGAGGGTCATCAGCCCCAGTATTTT

d_call: NA
v_call: TRBV19
j_call: TRBJ1-1
clone_size: NA
cdr3_aa: CASSISRSTEAFF
cdr3_nt: TGTGCCAGTAGTATCTCGAGGTCCACTGAAGCTTTCTTT

d_call: NA
v_call: TRBV15
j_call: TRBJ2-6
clone_size: once
cdr3_aa: CATSRRNSGANVLTF
cdr3_nt: TGTGCCACCAGCAGGAGGAACTCAGGGGCCAACGTCCTGACTTTC

d_call: NA
v_call: TRBV30
j_call: TRBJ1-5
clone_size: NA
cdr3_aa: CAWSAGLHSNQPQHF
cdr3_nt: TGTGCCTGGAGTGCGGGACTTCATAGCAATCAGCCCCAGCATTTT

d_call: NA
v_call: TRBV10-2
j_call: TRBJ1-5
clone_size: NA
cdr3_aa: CASSDWQDVKQPQHF
cdr3_nt: TGCGCCAGCAGTGATTGGCAGGACGTGAAACAGCCCCAGCATTTT

d_call: TRBD1
v_call: TRBV18
j_call: TRBJ2-1
clone_size: NA
cdr3_aa: CASSPPGQLNEQFF
cdr3_nt: TGTGCCAGCTCACCACCGGGACAGCTCAATGAGCAGTTCTTC

d_call: NA
v_call: TRBV2
j_call: TRBJ2-7
clone_size: NA
cdr3_aa: CASRDDSYEQYF
cdr3_nt: TGTGCCAGCAGGGACGACTCCTACGAGCAGTACTTC

d_call: NA
v_call: TRBV19
j_call: TRBJ2-5
clone_size: NA
cdr3_aa: CASSNGGLQETQYF
cdr3_nt: TGTGCCAGTAGTAACGGCGGGCTACAAGAGACCCAGTACTTC

d_call: TRBD1
v_call: TRBV9
j_call: TRBJ2-3
clone_size: NA
cdr3_aa: CASSVYSGAGGKDTQYF
cdr3_nt: TGTGCCAGCAGCGTATATAGTGGGGCAGGGGGAAAAGATACGCAGTATTTT

d_call: NA
v_call: TRBV28
j_call: TRBJ2-7
clone_size: few
cdr3_aa: CASSLGYLREQYF
cdr3_nt: TGTGCCAGCAGTTTAGGGTACTTACGCGAGCAGTACTTC

d_call: NA
v_call: TRBV27
j_call: TRBJ1-1
clone_size: NA
cdr3_aa: CASSRDPSLNTEAFF
cdr3_nt: TGTGCCAGCTCCCGGGACCCCAGCCTCAACACTGAAGCTTTCTTT

d_call: NA
v_call: TRBV7-8
j_call: TRBJ1-6
clone_size: NA
cdr3_aa: CASSPAGGGSPLHF
cdr3_nt: TGTGCCAGCAGCCCTGCGGGGGGTGGTTCACCCCTCCACTTT

d_call: TRBD2
v_call: TRBV27
j_call: TRBJ2-7
clone_size: NA
cdr3_aa: CASSFGGLAPYEQYF
cdr3_nt: TGTGCCAGCAGTTTTGGAGGACTAGCGCCGTACGAGCAGTACTTC

d_call: NA
v_call: TRBV11-2
j_call: TRBJ2-7
clone_size: NA
cdr3_aa: CASSLGIRFREQYF
cdr3_nt: TGTGCCAGCAGCTTGGGGATAAGGTTTCGCGAGCAGTACTTC

d_call: NA
v_call: TRBV6-5
j_call: TRBJ2-5
clone_size: once
cdr3_aa: CASSYSETQYF
cdr3_nt: TGTGCCAGCAGTTACTCAGAGACCCAGTACTTC

d_call: NA
v_call: TRBV19
j_call: TRBJ2-6
clone_size: NA
cdr3_aa: CASSIREAGANVLTF
cdr3_nt: TGTGCCAGTAGTATAAGGGAGGCTGGGGCCAACGTCCTGACTTTC

d_call: NA
v_call: TRBV5-1
j_call: TRBJ2-5
clone_size: NA
cdr3_aa: CASSLLGADQETQYF
cdr3_nt: TGCGCCAGCAGCTTGTTAGGGGCCGACCAAGAGACCCAGTACTTC

d_call: NA
v_call: TRBV30
j_call: TRBJ2-7
clone_size: NA
cdr3_aa: CAWGLNEQYF
cdr3_nt: TGTGCCTGGGGCCTTAACGAGCAGTACTTC

d_call: NA
v_call: TRBV6-1
j_call: TRBJ2-5
clone_size: NA
cdr3_aa: CASSEGLGETQYF
cdr3_nt: TGTGCCAGCAGTGAGGGTCTGGGGGAGACCCAGTACTTC

d_call: NA
v_call: TRBV5-6
j_call: TRBJ2-7
clone_size: NA
cdr3_aa: CASSLAGTSSYEQYF
cdr3_nt: TGTGCCAGCAGCTTGGCAGGTACAAGCTCCTACGAGCAGTACTTC

d_call: NA
v_call: TRBV6-6
j_call: TRBJ2-1
clone_size: NA
cdr3_aa: CASSTGLYEQFF
cdr3_nt: TGTGCCAGCAGTACGGGACTCTATGAGCAGTTCTTC

d_call: NA
v_call: TRBV10-3
j_call: TRBJ1-4
clone_size: NA
cdr3_aa: CAISETGLLFF
cdr3_nt: TGTGCCATCAGTGAGACAGGGTTGCTGTTTTTT

d_call: TRBD2
v_call: TRBV9
j_call: TRBJ2-7
clone_size: NA
cdr3_aa: CASSDGLAGEQYF
cdr3_nt: TGTGCCAGCAGCGACGGACTAGCGGGTGAGCAGTACTTC

d_call: TRBD1
v_call: TRBV18
j_call: TRBJ2-1
clone_size: NA
cdr3_aa: CASSRGSANEQFF
cdr3_nt: TGTGCCAGCAGCAGGGGGTCGGCGAATGAGCAGTTCTTC

d_call: TRBD1
v_call: TRBV10-3
j_call: TRBJ2-7
clone_size: few
cdr3_aa: CASGTGSYEQYF
cdr3_nt: TGTGCTTCCGGGACAGGCTCCTACGAGCAGTACTTC

d_call: NA
v_call: TRBV9
j_call: TRBJ1-3
clone_size: NA
cdr3_aa: CASSVAGQPAVGNTIYF
cdr3_nt: TGTGCCAGCAGCGTAGCTGGACAGCCCGCCGTTGGAAACACCATATATTTT

d_call: TRBD1
v_call: TRBV6-5
j_call: TRBJ2-7
clone_size: few
cdr3_aa: CASSRTGNEQYF
cdr3_nt: TGTGCCAGCAGTCGGACAGGGAACGAGCAGTACTTC

d_call: NA
v_call: TRBV11-2
j_call: TRBJ1-1
clone_size: NA
cdr3_aa: CASSLAGERKAFF
cdr3_nt: TGTGCCAGCAGCTTGGCTGGGGAGCGGAAGGCTTTCTTT

d_call: NA
v_call: TRBV4-1
j_call: TRBJ1-2
clone_size: NA
cdr3_aa: CASSQDGLVGAGDYGYTF
cdr3_nt: TGCGCCAGCAGCCAAGATGGGCTTGTGGGGGCGGGGGACTATGGCTACACCTTC

d_call: NA
v_call: TRBV7-2
j_call: TRBJ2-3
clone_size: NA
cdr3_aa: CASKGFRTDTQYF
cdr3_nt: TGTGCCAGCAAAGGTTTCCGCACAGATACGCAGTATTTT

d_call: NA
v_call: TRBV6-6
j_call: TRBJ2-1
clone_size: NA
cdr3_aa: CASSFGPGPANNEQFF
cdr3_nt: TGTGCCAGCAGTTTCGGGCCCGGACCAGCCAACAATGAGCAGTTCTTC

d_call: NA
v_call: TRBV6-1
j_call: TRBJ2-7
clone_size: NA
cdr3_aa: CASSRRGGGEYEQYF
cdr3_nt: TGTGCCAGCAGCCGCCGAGGGGGGGGAGAATACGAGCAGTACTTC

d_call: NA
v_call: TRBV10-3
j_call: TRBJ1-4
clone_size: once
cdr3_aa: CAISGGAGEKLFF
cdr3_nt: TGTGCCATCAGTGGAGGGGCGGGTGAAAAACTGTTTTTT

d_call: NA
v_call: TRBV27
j_call: TRBJ2-3
clone_size: NA
cdr3_aa: CASSLRDIDTQYF
cdr3_nt: TGTGCCAGCTCATTGCGGGACATCGATACGCAGTATTTT

d_call: NA
v_call: TRBV29-1
j_call: TRBJ2-1
clone_size: NA
cdr3_aa: CSAMESYGNEQFF
cdr3_nt: TGCAGCGCTATGGAGTCCTACGGCAATGAGCAGTTCTTC

d_call: TRBD1
v_call: TRBV19
j_call: TRBJ1-1
clone_size: NA
cdr3_aa: CASRPGQGYTEAFF
cdr3_nt: TGTGCCAGTCGCCCCGGACAGGGGTATACTGAAGCTTTCTTT

d_call: NA
v_call: TRBV30
j_call: TRBJ1-4
clone_size: NA
cdr3_aa: CAWSGPGTQPSTNEKLFF
cdr3_nt: TGTGCCTGGAGTGGACCGGGGACGCAACCTTCAACTAATGAAAAACTGTTTTTT